Listed below are T cell receptor beta chains from one sample, sequenced in a study of Graves' ophthalmopathy and Graves' hyperthyroidism. One entry per CDR3 protein results from TCRdb running MiXCR on the multiplex PCR reads. Counted here are 200,000 to 250,000 distinct CDR3 sequences, 20% to 25% occurring once; the ten biggest clones make up 43%. Sequences were obtained from peripheral blood. These receptors came from a woman aged 45 to 65 with Graves' ophthalmopathy. Each CDR3 is given without its conserved first and last residue. The size entry is marked missing in some rows and otherwise reads once, few, many or a size class.

TRBV30	many	TRBJ1-6	AWSVLRLASPLH
TRBV11-2	few	TRBJ2-2	ASSRDHTGELF
TRBV20-1	many	TRBJ2-7	SATTGQRGWEQY
TRBV5-1	few	TRBJ2-5	ASSPFGEGETQY
TRBV7-2	once	TRBJ1-5	AGSLMTNQPQH
TRBV6-5	many	TRBJ1-2	ASSYGQGGYGYT
TRBV5-6	.	TRBJ1-1	ASSVRVGMNTEAF
TRBV28	many	TRBJ2-7	ATSGGPYEQY
TRBV12-3/TRBV12-4	many	TRBJ2-7	ASTDREIYEQY
TRBV14	many	TRBJ1-2	ASSQAAVDGYT
TRBV27	.	TRBJ1-2	ASSLSSPQASGYT
TRBV14	many	TRBJ1-3	ASGRRDRMGSGNTIY
TRBV29-1	.	TRBJ2-5	SVARGGGSQETQY
TRBV2	.	TRBJ2-2	ASSKTRGGTGELF
TRBV19	.	TRBJ1-1	ASKGRGSGEAY
TRBV10-2	many	TRBJ2-5	ASSEWDRVGETQY
TRBV27	many	TRBJ2-7	ASRNWTGFEQY
TRBV30	.	TRBJ2-3	AWKIAGGPDTQY
TRBV5-1	.	TRBJ1-2	ASSPTMGAYGYT
TRBV6-1	.	TRBJ1-2	ASSAQGRSYGYT
TRBV10-3	many	TRBJ1-2	AISERTANYGYT
TRBV5-5	many	TRBJ2-5	ASSSGLAGGLRQETQY
TRBV24-1	once	TRBJ1-1	ATSGDPSSREAF
TRBV6-5	many	TRBJ1-5	ASRGGGYSNQPQH
TRBV6-2/TRBV6-3	many	TRBJ1-3	ASSYRFGAAGRSGNTIY
TRBV2	.	TRBJ2-2	ASSDNRGRLTGELF
TRBV5-6	many	TRBJ1-2	ASRPGRNYGYT
TRBV11-2	many	TRBJ1-5	ASSPPGWGSNQPQH
TRBV10-3	many	TRBJ2-7	AIRGTSYEQY
TRBV7-8	many	TRBJ2-5	ASSAGTQY
TRBV12-3/TRBV12-4	many	TRBJ2-2	ASIGGPNTGELF
TRBV7-2	many	TRBJ1-1	ASSFRGGNTEAF
TRBV7-2	many	TRBJ1-1	ASSLFEGFNTEAF
TRBV7-2	many	TRBJ2-2	ASSLLSGGGGELF
TRBV7-9	many	TRBJ1-1	ASRSTGGATEAF
TRBV6-5	many	TRBJ2-7	ASRAGGDYEQY
TRBV7-2	.	TRBJ2-5	ASSWRGGTETQY
TRBV7-2	many	TRBJ1-5	ASSLVPGGNQPQH
TRBV4-1	.	TRBJ2-7	ASRPGLATYEQY
TRBV6-5	many	TRBJ2-7	ASSSSLGYEQY